Listed here is a single T cell receptor (beta chain). The method was immunoSEQ multiplex PCR; TCRdb's version includes in-frame clones alone and lacks a portion of them. The profile covers under 200,000 clones, with 80% to 90% appearing a single time and 4% to 5% taken by the ten largest. The length of the CDR3 is 15 residues. Germline-derived CDR1 and CDR2 are SGHAT and FQNNGV. V was clipped by 2 bases and J by 2 bases, with 12 bases between them. This entry belongs to a study of blood T cell repertoires in COVID-19. The source is a woman aged 80 or over with acute or convalescent COVID-19. Sequences were obtained from peripheral blood. This chain links TRBV11-2 with TRBJ1-1, with D perhaps TRBD1 (6 bases). The CDR3: CASSLYRTANTEAFF. CDR3 bases: TGTGCCAGCAGCTTATATAGGACAGCCAACACTGAAGCTTTCTTT.